Listed below are T cell receptor beta chains from one sample, sequenced in a study of cytomegalovirus exposure and HLA in healthy donors. The protocol was immunoSEQ multiplex PCR, while the TCRdb copy is restricted to in-frame clones and leaves out a portion. The sample consists of 65,000 to 85,000 clones, under 80% of them appearing once. Sequencing used PBMCs. These receptors originate from a man between 60 and 70 years old in good health and CMV-seropositive. Both conserved end residues are trimmed from each CDR3. D genes are given only for firm matches.

ASSPGFGSYEQY | TRBV4-3 | .
ASAKITTGWWGYT | TRBV19 | .
ASSQDFPQLTEAF | TRBV4-3 | .
ASSPSRSGAGGANSPLH | TRBV7-9 | .
ASSEHGVRGTQY | TRBV6-1 | .
ASSFRDTDTQY | TRBV5-1 | .
ASSFAGTGNTIY | TRBV27 | .
ASSYRTAYEQY | TRBV6-5 | .
ASSLRTSGVEQY | TRBV27 | TRBD2
AWDEGRGLGEQY | TRBV30 | TRBD1
SSSPQDTEQF | TRBV7-9 | .
ASSQAGISNQPQH | TRBV4-1 | .
ASSFRGSYEQY | TRBV13 | .
ASSFLQGRNQPQH | TRBV7-2 | .
ASRSGSYTDTQY | TRBV27 | TRBD2
ASSLQGAKNIQY | TRBV5-4 | TRBD1
SVSGQGPEQY | TRBV29-1 | TRBD1
ASSPLGLGYT | TRBV5-5 | .
ASSVLAGSTDTQY | TRBV9 | TRBD2
ASSPGTASGNTIY | TRBV18 | TRBD1
ASSDSGGAYNEQF | TRBV19 | TRBD2
ASRIGTGGTDTQY | TRBV6-6 | TRBD1
ASSSILLAGSYEQY | TRBV28 | TRBD2
ATSRTGVSEKLF | TRBV15 | TRBD1
ASSQGLGQNYGYT | TRBV4-2 | TRBD1
ASSYSSGQAAYEQY | TRBV6-6 | TRBD1
ASVPGQGIGNQPQH | TRBV2 | TRBD1
ASSSLPGTTNTEAF | TRBV2 | .
ASSLRPSSYEQY | TRBV9 | .
ASSDSDRVRGYT | TRBV25-1 | TRBD1
ASSDSGGRETQY | TRBV10-1 | TRBD2
ASSQVTAGELF | TRBV4-1 | .
ASSEGQGGRETQY | TRBV5-4 | TRBD1
ASSPGRGAETQY | TRBV5-1 | .
ASSLASLVNTEAF | TRBV11-2 | .
ASIAGDTQY | TRBV19 | TRBD2
ASSLSGTGELF | TRBV7-9 | .
AWASGVYNEQF | TRBV30 | TRBD2
ASSSLGTSGRDEQY | TRBV7-9 | TRBD2
ASSFSGGPEAF | TRBV27 | TRBD1
ASSAASTGETQY | TRBV9 | .
ASSSGSYEQY | TRBV6-5 | .
ASSKGQGPYEQY | TRBV19 | TRBD1
ASSPQDNQPQH | TRBV18 | .
ASSQDWGEMDTQY | TRBV4-3 | .
ASSVLAGSGELF | TRBV5-1 | TRBD2
ASRLAGGYGQY | TRBV6-6 | TRBD2
ASSSLRGTGDEQY | TRBV11-2 | TRBD1
ASSPKSGDQPQH | TRBV18 | .
ASSYDTAYTEAF | TRBV6-5 | .
ASSQPGQGYEQY | TRBV4-1 | TRBD1
AGGQGAPGEQF | TRBV2 | TRBD1
ASRGQGASEAF | TRBV27 | TRBD1
ASSQGQGGDEQY | TRBV4-2 | TRBD2
SVVTGGTEAF | TRBV29-1 | TRBD1